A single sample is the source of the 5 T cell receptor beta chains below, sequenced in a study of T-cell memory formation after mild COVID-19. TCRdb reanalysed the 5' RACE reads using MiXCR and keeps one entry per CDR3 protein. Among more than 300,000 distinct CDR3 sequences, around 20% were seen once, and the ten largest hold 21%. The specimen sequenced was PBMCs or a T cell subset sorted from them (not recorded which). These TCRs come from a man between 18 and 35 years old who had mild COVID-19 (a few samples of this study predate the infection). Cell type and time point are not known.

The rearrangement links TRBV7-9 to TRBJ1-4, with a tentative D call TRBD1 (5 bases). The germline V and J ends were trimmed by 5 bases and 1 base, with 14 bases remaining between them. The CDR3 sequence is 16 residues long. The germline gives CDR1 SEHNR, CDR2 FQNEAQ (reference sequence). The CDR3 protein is CASSPVRGVTNEKLFF. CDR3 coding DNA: TGTGCCAGCAGCCCCGTCCGGGGCGTAACTAATGAAAAACTGTTTTTT.

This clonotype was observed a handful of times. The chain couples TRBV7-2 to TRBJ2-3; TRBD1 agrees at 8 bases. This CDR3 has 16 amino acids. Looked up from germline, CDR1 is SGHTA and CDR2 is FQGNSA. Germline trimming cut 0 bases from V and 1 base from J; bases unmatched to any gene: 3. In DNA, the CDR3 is TGTGCCAGCAGCTTAGCGCCGGGACAGGGCACAGATACGCAGTATTTT. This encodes CASSLAPGQGTDTQYF. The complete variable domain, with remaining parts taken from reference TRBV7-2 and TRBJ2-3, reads GAGVSQSPSNKVTEKGKDVELRCDPISGHTALYWYRQSLGQGLEFLIYFQGNSAPDKSGLPSDRFSAERTGGSVSTLTIQRTQQEDSAVYLCASSLAPGQGTDTQYFGPGTRLTVL.

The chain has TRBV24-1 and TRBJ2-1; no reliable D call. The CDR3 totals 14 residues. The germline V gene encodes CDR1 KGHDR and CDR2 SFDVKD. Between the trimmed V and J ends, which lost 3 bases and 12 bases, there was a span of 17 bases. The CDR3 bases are TGTGCCACCAGTGATCCCTCCCTGGTGGGAATGCAGTTCTTC. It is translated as CATSDPSLVGMQFF.

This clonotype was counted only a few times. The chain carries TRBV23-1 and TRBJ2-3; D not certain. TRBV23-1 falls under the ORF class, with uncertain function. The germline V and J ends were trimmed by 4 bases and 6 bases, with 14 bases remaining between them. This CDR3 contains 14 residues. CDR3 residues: CASSPYGRSDTQYF. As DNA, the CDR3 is TGCGCCAGCAGTCCCTATGGTCGTTCTGATACGCAGTATTTT.

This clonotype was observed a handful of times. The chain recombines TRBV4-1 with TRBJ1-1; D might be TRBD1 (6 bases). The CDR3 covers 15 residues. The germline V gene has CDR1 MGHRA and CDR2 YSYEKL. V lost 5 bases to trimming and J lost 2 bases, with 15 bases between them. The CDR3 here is CASSAHRVPNTEAFF. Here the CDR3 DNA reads TGCGCCAGCAGCGCCCACAGGGTTCCAAACACTGAAGCTTTCTTT.